These T cell receptor beta chains were read from a single sample in a study of regulatory dendritic cells for organ transplantation. For these TCRs, the target antigens are not known. Data came from immunoSEQ multiplex PCR; TCRdb stores just in-frame clones and leaves some out. The data show about 12,000 clones, about three fifths seen once. The specimen was naive CD8+ T cells from blood cultured with dendritic cells. These receptors all stem from a human donor in good health. Each CDR3 is given with its conserved first and last residue. D genes are given only for firm matches. A clone size is listed for some rows: how often the clone was seen (once, few, many), or a class if it is expanded.

v_call	j_call	d_call	clone_size	cdr3_nt	cdr3_aa
TRBV9	TRBJ2-7	NA	NA	TGTGCCAGCAGCGTAGCTGGTTCCTCCGGCTACGAGCAGTACTTC	CASSVAGSSGYEQYF
TRBV4-1	TRBJ2-7	TRBD2	NA	TGCGCCAGCAGCCAAGTAGCGGGGGGGGCCTACGAGCAGTACTTC	CASSQVAGGAYEQYF
TRBV6-5	TRBJ1-1	NA	NA	TGTGCCAGCACCCTCGAGGACACTGAAGCTTTCTTT	CASTLEDTEAFF
TRBV25-1	TRBJ1-4	NA	NA	TGTGCCAGCACCAGGATGAGTGAAAAACTGTTTTTT	CASTRMSEKLFF
TRBV19	TRBJ2-3	NA	NA	TGTGCCAGTAGTCTGGAGGCAACCTTCACAGATACGCAGTATTTT	CASSLEATFTDTQYF
TRBV19	TRBJ1-4	TRBD1	NA	TGTGCCAGTAGTATAATCCATTCCGCCGGGACAGGGTTTGAAAAACTGTTTTTT	CASSIIHSAGTGFEKLFF
TRBV5-1	TRBJ1-1	NA	once	TGCGCCAGCAGCTTGGCACGTGGGAGAAACAGAAACACTGAAGCTTTCTTT	CASSLARGRNRNTEAFF
TRBV9	TRBJ2-2	TRBD1	NA	TGTGCCAGCAGATCAACAGGGGCTCCCGGGGAGCTGTTTTTT	CASRSTGAPGELFF
TRBV7-9	TRBJ1-1	TRBD1	NA	TGTGCCAGCAGCTTCGGGACAGGGGGCAAGACTGAAGCTTTCTTT	CASSFGTGGKTEAFF
TRBV19	TRBJ2-1	TRBD1	NA	TGTGCCAGTAATTACAGGGGTTCCTACAATGAGCAGTTCTTC	CASNYRGSYNEQFF
TRBV5-4	TRBJ2-3	NA	NA	TGTGCCAGCGTCTGGGACAACGGCACAGTGGATTTT	CASVWDNGTVDF
TRBV13	TRBJ2-5	NA	NA	TGTGCCAGCAGTGCTTGGGCCTCTGAGGAGACCCAGTACTTC	CASSAWASEETQYF
TRBV5-1	TRBJ2-5	NA	NA	TGCGCCAGCAGCTTGAGGACCCCCGGGACAAGCCAAGAGACCCAGTACTTC	CASSLRTPGTSQETQYF
TRBV6-5	TRBJ2-2	TRBD2	NA	TGTGCCAGCAGGGCGGGGGTGGTCACCGGGGAGCTGTTTTTT	CASRAGVVTGELFF
TRBV7-8	TRBJ2-2	NA	NA	TGTGCCAGCACCCCAACCCGGGGGACCGGGGAGCTGTTTTTT	CASTPTRGTGELFF
TRBV7-3	TRBJ2-4	NA	NA	TGTGCCAGCAGCTTAATCGCAGGGGTCAAAAACATTCAGTACTTC	CASSLIAGVKNIQYF
TRBV4-1	TRBJ2-1	TRBD2	NA	TGCGCCAGCAGCCAACCCGGACTAGCGGGGGGGCGCGATGAGCAGTTCTTC	CASSQPGLAGGRDEQFF
TRBV4-1	TRBJ1-6	NA	medium-sized	TGCGCCAGCAGCCAATCAGGGCGCCTAGGGAATTCACCCCTCCACTTT	CASSQSGRLGNSPLHF
TRBV27	TRBJ1-1	TRBD1	NA	TGTGCCAGCAGCCCCGACAGGGGATTGAACACTGAAGCTTTCTTT	CASSPDRGLNTEAFF
TRBV2	TRBJ1-2	TRBD1	NA	TGTGCCAGCAGTGATGATCCCGGGACAGGGGGCATTGGCTACACCTTC	CASSDDPGTGGIGYTF
TRBV6-5	TRBJ1-1	NA	NA	TGTGCCAGCAGTTACCGCGCCTCGAACACTGAAGCTTTCTTT	CASSYRASNTEAFF
TRBV7-8	TRBJ2-2	NA	NA	TGTGCCAGCAGCTTAGAGCGCGGGGGCGGGGAGCTGCTTTTT	CASSLERGGGELLF
TRBV7-9	TRBJ2-1	TRBD2	NA	TGTGCCAGCAGCCCCGGACTAGCGGGGGGAAGCTCCTACAATGAGCAGTTCTTC	CASSPGLAGGSSYNEQFF
TRBV11-2	TRBJ2-7	TRBD1	NA	TGTGCCAGCAGCGCCGGGACAGGGACCTACGAGCAGTACTTC	CASSAGTGTYEQYF
TRBV2	TRBJ1-4	NA	NA	TGTGCCAGCAGTGAGACAGAGAAACTGTTTTTT	CASSETEKLFF
TRBV27	TRBJ2-7	NA	NA	TGTGCCAGCAGTTTTACTAGCAGCAACGAGCAGTACTTC	CASSFTSSNEQYF
TRBV6-6	TRBJ1-3	NA	NA	TGTGCCAGCAGGGGAGGGATCTCTGGAAACACCATATATTTT	CASRGGISGNTIYF
TRBV4-1	TRBJ2-1	NA	once	TGCGCCAGCAGCCATCTAAGAGAGCAGTTCTTC	CASSHLREQFF
TRBV5-8	TRBJ2-6	TRBD1	NA	TGTGCCAGCAGCCCAGACAGGGGCCCCGTGTCTGGGGCCAACGTCCTGACTTTC	CASSPDRGPVSGANVLTF
TRBV4-1	TRBJ2-7	TRBD1	once	TGCGCCAGCAGCCAGGGGGGACAGGGCTACGAGCAGTACTTC	CASSQGGQGYEQYF
TRBV11-2	TRBJ2-7	TRBD2	once	TGTGCCAGCAGCTTAGAGTGGGCGGGGGACTACGAGCAGTACTTC	CASSLEWAGDYEQYF
TRBV7-9	TRBJ1-2	NA	NA	TGTGCCAGCAGCTTCGTGGAGGGGTACTATGGCTACACCTTC	CASSFVEGYYGYTF
TRBV19	TRBJ2-2	TRBD2	NA	TGTGCCAGTAGTATAGACGGGGGGGCCACCGGGGAGCTGTTTTTT	CASSIDGGATGELFF
TRBV27	TRBJ2-7	TRBD1	NA	TGTGCCAGCAGTTTAGGAGCGACAGGGTTTGGCTACGAGCAGTACTTC	CASSLGATGFGYEQYF
TRBV5-6	TRBJ2-1	NA	NA	TGTGCCAGCAGCCTCCGGCGGGTACCGAATGAGCAGTTCTTC	CASSLRRVPNEQFF
TRBV2	TRBJ2-4	NA	NA	TGTGCCAGCAGTACGAACTCGAAGGGGGACATTCAGTACTTC	CASSTNSKGDIQYF
TRBV4-2	TRBJ1-2	NA	NA	TGTGCCAGCAGCCAAGAGGAGGGCTATGGCTACACCTTC	CASSQEEGYGYTF
TRBV19	TRBJ1-1	TRBD1	NA	TGTGCCAGTAGTATAGGCGGGACAGGGGGCACTGAAGCTTTCTTT	CASSIGGTGGTEAFF
TRBV7-7	TRBJ1-4	NA	few	TGTGCTAGCAGCCCTGGGGTCGGGAGTAATGAAAAACTGTTTTTT	CASSPGVGSNEKLFF
TRBV5-6	TRBJ2-1	NA	NA	TGTGCCAGCAGCTTTATGAGAATCAATGAGCAGTTCTTC	CASSFMRINEQFF
TRBV6-1	TRBJ2-5	TRBD1	NA	TGTGCCAGCAGTGTAGGACAGGGTCAAGAGACCCAGTACTTC	CASSVGQGQETQYF
TRBV11-2	TRBJ1-6	NA	NA	TGTGCCAGCAGGGCCGGGACTACTCATTCACCCCTCCACTTT	CASRAGTTHSPLHF